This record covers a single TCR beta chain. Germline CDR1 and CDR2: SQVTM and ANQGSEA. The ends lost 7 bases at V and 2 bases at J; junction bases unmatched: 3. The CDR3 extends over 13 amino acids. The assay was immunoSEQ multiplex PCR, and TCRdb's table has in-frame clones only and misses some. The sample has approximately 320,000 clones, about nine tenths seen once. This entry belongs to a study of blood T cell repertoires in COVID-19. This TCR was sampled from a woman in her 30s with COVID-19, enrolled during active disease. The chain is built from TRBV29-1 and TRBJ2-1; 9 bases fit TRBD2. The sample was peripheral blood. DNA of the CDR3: TGCAGCGCGAGCGGGGGGCCCTACAATGAGCAGTTCTTC. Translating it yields CSASGGPYNEQFF.